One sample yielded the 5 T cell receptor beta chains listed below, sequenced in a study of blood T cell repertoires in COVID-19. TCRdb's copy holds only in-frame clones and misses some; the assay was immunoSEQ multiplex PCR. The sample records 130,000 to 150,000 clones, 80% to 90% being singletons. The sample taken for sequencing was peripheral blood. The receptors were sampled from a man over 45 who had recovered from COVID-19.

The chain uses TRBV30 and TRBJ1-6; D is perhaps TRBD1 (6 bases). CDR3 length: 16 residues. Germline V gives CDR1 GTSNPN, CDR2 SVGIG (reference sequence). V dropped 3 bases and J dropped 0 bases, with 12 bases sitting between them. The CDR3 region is CAWRRGGSSYNSPLHF. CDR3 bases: TGTGCCTGGAGACGCGGGGGCAGCTCCTATAATTCACCCCTCCACTTT.

CDR3 nucleotides: TGTGCCAGCAGCTCCGGACAGGGGGAATATGTGAACTATGGCTACACCTTC. Protein: CASSSGQGEYVNYGYTF. The chain couples TRBV7-2 to TRBJ1-2; 10 bases fit TRBD1. This CDR3 is 17 amino acids long. Germline values: CDR1 SGHTA, CDR2 FQGNSA. Germline trimming cut 4 bases from V and 2 bases from J; bases unmatched to any gene: 10. The variable domain in full, with the rest retrieved from reference TRBV7-2 and TRBJ1-2, is GAGVSQSPSNKVTEKGKDVELRCDPISGHTALYWYRQSLGQGLEFLIYFQGNSAPDKSGLPSDRFSAERTGGSVSTLTIQRTQQEDSAVYLCASSSGQGEYVNYGYTFGSGTRLTVV.

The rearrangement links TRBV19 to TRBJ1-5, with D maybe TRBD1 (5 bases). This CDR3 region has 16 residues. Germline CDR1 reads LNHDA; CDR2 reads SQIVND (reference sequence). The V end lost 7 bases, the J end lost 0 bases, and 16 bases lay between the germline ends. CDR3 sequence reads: CASMARAGYSNQPQHF. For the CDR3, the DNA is TGTGCCAGTATGGCCAGGGCTGGCTATAGCAATCAGCCCCAGCATTTT.

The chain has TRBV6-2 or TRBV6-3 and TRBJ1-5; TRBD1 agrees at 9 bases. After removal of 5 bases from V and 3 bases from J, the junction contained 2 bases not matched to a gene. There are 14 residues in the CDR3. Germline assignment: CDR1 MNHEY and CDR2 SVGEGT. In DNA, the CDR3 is TGTGCCAGCAGTAGGACAGGGGACAATCAGCCCCAGCATTTT. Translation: CASSRTGDNQPQHF.

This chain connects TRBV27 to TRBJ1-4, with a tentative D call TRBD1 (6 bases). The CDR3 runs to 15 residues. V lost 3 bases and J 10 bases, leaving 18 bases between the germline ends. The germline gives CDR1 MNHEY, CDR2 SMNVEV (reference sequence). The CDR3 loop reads CASSLGAGSLRKLFF. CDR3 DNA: TGTGCCAGCAGTTTGGGGGCAGGGAGCCTTCGAAAACTGTTTTTT.